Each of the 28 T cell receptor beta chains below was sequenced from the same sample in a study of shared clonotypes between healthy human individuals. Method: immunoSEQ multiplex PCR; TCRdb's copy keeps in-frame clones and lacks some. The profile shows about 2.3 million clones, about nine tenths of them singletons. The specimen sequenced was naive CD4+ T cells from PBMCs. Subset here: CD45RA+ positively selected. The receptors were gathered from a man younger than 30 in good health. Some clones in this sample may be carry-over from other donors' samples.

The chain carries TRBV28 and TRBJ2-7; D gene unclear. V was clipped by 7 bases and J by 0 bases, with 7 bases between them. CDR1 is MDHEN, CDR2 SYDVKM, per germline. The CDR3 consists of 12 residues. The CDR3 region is CASTEHSYEQYF. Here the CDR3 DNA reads TGTGCCAGCACCGAACACTCCTACGAGCAGTACTTC.

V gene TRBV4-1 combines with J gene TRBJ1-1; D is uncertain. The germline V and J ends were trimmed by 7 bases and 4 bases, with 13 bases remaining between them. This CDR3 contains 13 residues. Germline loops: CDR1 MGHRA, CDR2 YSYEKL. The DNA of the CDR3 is TGCGCCAGCAATGAGCCCTGGGGCACTGAAGCTTTCTTT. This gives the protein CASNEPWGTEAFF.

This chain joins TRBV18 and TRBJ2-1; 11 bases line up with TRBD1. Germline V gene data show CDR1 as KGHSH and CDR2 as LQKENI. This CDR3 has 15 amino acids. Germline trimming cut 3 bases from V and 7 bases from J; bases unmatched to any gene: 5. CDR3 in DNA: TGTGCCAGCTCACCGGGGACAGGGGGTCTGAATGAGCAGTTCTTC. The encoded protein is CASSPGTGGLNEQFF.

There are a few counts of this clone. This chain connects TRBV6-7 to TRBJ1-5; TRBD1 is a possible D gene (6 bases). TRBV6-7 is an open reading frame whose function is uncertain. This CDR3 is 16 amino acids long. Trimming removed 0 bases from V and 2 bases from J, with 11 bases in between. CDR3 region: CASSYSFRQGNQPQHF. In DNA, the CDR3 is TGTGCCAGCAGTTACTCCTTCAGACAGGGCAATCAGCCCCAGCATTTT.

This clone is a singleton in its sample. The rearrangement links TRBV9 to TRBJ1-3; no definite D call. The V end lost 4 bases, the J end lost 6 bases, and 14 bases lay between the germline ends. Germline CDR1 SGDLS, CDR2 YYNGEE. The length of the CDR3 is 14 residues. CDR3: CASSPQIGLNTIYF. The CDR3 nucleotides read TGTGCCAGCAGCCCCCAGATAGGCCTAAACACCATATATTTT.

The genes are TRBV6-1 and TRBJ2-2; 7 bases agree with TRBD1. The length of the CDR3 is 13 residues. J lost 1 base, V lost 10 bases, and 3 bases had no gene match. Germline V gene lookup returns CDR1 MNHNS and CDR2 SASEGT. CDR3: CATRQGNTGELFF. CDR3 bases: TGTGCCACTAGACAGGGGAACACCGGGGAGCTGTTTTTT.

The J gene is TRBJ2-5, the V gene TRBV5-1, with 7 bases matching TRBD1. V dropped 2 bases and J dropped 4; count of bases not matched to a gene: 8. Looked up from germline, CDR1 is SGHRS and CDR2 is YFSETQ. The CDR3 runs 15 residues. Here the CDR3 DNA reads TGCGCCAGCAGCTTAAGGGGGCCCCCCGGAGAGACCCAGTACTTC. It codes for CASSLRGPPGETQYF. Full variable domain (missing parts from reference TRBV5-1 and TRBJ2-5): KAGVTQTPRYLIKTRGQQVTLSCSPISGHRSVSWYQQTPGQGLQFLFEYFSETQRNKGNFPGRFSGRQFSNSRSEMNVSTLELGDSALYLCASSLRGPPGETQYFGPGTRLLVL.

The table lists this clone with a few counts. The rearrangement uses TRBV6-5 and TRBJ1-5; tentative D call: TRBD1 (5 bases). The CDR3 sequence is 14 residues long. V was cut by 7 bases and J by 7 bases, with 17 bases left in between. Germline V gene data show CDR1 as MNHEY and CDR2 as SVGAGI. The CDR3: CASTPRAGEQPQHF. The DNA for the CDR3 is TGTGCCAGCACCCCGCGTGCGGGGGAGCAGCCCCAGCATTTT.

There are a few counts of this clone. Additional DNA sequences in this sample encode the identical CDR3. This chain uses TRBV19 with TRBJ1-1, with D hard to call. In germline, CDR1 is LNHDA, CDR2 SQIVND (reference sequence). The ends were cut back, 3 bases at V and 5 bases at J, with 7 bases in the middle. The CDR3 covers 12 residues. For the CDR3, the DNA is TGTGCCAGTAGTATGCTAGGTACTGAAGCTTTCTTT. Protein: CASSMLGTEAFF.

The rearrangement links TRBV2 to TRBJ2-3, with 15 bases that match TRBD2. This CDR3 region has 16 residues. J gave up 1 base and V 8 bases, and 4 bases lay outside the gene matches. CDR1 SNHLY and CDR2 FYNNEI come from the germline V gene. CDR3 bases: TGTGCCAGCGGACTAGCGGGAGGGCTAGGCACAGATACGCAGTATTTT. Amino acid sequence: CASGLAGGLGTDTQYF.

CDR3: CASTEAGRQPQHF. The CDR3 DNA sequence: TGTGCCAGCACCGAAGCTGGGCGGCAGCCCCAGCATTTT. This chain links TRBV6-5 with TRBJ1-5, with D unresolved. Trimming removed 7 bases at V and 7 bases at J, with 14 bases between. Germline CDR1 MNHEY, CDR2 SVGAGI. CDR3 length: 13 residues.

The CDR3 region is CASSRTGSNQPQHF. The CDR3 DNA is TGTGCCAGCAGTCGGACAGGTAGCAATCAGCCCCAGCATTTT. This chain joins TRBV27 and TRBJ1-5; 7 bases map to TRBD1. Germline CDR1 and CDR2: MNHEY and SMNVEV (reference sequence). V lost 5 bases, J lost 0 bases, and 1 base stayed unmatched. The CDR3 is 14 residues long.

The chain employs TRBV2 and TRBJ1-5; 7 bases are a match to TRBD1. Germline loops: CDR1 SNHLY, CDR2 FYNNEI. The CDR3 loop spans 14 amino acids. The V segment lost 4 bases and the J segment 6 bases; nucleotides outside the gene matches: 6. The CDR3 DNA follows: TGTGCCAGCAGTGCTGAGGGGGCTGGTCAGCCCCAGCATTTT. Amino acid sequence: CASSAEGAGQPQHF.

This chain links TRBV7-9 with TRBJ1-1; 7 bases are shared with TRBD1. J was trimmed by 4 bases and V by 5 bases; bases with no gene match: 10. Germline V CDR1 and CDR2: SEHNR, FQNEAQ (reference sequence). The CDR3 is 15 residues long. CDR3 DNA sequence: TGTGCCAGCAGCCCCTCGGCAGGGGGAGTCACTGAAGCTTTCTTT. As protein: CASSPSAGGVTEAFF.

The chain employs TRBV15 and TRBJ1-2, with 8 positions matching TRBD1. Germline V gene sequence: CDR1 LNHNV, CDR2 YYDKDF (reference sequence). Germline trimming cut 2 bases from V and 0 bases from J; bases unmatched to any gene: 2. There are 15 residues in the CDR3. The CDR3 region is CATSRLQGANYGYTF. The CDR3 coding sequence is TGTGCCACCAGCAGACTACAGGGGGCTAACTATGGCTACACCTTC.

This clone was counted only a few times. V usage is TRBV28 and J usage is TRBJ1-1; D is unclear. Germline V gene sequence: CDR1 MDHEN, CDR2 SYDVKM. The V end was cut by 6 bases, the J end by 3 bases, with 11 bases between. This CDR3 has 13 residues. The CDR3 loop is CASRVRRDTEAFF. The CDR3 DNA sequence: TGTGCCAGCAGAGTGCGGCGGGACACTGAAGCTTTCTTT.

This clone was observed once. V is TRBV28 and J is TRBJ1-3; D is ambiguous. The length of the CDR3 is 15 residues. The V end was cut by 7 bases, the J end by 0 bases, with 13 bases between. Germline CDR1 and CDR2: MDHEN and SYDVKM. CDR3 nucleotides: TGTGCCAGCATCCTGGACTCGAGCTCTGGAAACACCATATATTTT. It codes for CASILDSSSGNTIYF. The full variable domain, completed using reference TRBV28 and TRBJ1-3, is DVKVTQSSRYLVKRTGEKVFLECVQDMDHENMFWYRQDPGLGLRLIYFSYDVKMKEKGDIPEGYSVSREKKERFSLILESASTNQTSMYLCASILDSSSGNTIYFGEGSWLTVV.

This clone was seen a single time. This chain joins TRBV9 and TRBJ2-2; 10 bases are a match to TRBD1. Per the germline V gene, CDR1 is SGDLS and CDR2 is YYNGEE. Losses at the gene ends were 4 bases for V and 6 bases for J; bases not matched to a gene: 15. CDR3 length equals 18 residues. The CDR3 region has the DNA TGTGCCAGCAGCCAGCGCCGGTACGGGACAGGGGTATCCGGGGAGCTGTTTTTT. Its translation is CASSQRRYGTGVSGELFF. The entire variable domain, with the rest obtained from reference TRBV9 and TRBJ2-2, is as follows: DSGVTQTPKHLITATGQRVTLRCSPRSGDLSVYWYQQSLDQGLQFLIQYYNGEERAKGNILERFSAQQFPDLHSELNLSSLELGDSALYFCASSQRRYGTGVSGELFFGEGSRLTVL.

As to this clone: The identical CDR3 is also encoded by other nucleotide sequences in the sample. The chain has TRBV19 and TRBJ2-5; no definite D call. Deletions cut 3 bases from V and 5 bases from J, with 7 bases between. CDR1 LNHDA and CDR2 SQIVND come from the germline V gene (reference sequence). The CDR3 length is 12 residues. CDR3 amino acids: CASSMSRETQYF. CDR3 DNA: TGTGCCAGTAGTATGTCGAGGGAGACCCAGTACTTC.

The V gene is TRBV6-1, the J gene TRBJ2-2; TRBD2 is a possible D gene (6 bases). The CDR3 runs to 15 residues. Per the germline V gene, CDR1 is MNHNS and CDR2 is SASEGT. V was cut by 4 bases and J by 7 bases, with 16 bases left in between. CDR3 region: CASSGFRELVGELFF. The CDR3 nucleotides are TGTGCCAGCAGTGGATTTCGGGAGTTAGTCGGGGAGCTGTTTTTT.

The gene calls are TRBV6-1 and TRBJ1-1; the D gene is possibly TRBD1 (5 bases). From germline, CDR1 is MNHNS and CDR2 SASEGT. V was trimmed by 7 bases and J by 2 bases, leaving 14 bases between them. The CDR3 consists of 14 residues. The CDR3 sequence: CASTGQDFNTEAFF. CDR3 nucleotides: TGTGCCAGCACGGGGCAGGACTTTAACACTGAAGCTTTCTTT.

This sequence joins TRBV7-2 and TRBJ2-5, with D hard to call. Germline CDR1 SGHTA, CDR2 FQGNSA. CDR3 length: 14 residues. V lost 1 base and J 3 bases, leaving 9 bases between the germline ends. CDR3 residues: CASSLVSEKETQYF. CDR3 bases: TGTGCCAGCAGCTTAGTGAGCGAAAAAGAGACCCAGTACTTC.

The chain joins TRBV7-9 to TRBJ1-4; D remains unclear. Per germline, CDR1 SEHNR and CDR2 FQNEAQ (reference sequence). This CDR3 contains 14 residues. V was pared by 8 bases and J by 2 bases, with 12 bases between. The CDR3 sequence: CASEPRATNEKLFF. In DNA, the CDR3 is TGTGCCAGCGAACCCCGGGCTACTAATGAAAAACTGTTTTTT.

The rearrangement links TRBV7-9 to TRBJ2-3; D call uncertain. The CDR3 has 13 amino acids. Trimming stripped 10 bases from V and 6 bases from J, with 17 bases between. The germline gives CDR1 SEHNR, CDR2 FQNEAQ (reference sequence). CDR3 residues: CATMRSFEDTQYF. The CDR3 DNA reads TGTGCCACCATGAGGAGCTTTGAGGATACGCAGTATTTT.

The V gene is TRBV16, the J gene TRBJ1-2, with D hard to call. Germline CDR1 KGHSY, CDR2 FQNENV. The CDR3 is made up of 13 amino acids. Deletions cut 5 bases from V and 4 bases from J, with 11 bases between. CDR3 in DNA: TGTGCCAGCAGCGTTAGAAAGACCTATGGCTACACCTTC. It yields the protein CASSVRKTYGYTF.

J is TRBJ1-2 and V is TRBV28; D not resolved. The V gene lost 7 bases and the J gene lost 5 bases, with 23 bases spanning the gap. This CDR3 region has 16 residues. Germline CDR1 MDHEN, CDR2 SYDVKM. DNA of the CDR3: TGTGCCAGCACCATCGGAGGGCAGGATACTACTTATGGCTACACCTTC. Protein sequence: CASTIGGQDTTYGYTF.

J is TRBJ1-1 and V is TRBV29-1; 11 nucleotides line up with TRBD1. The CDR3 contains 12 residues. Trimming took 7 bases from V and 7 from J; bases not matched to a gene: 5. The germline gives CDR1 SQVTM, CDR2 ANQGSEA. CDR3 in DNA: TGCAGCGCCCGGACAGGGGGCGGTGAAGCTTTCTTT. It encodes CSARTGGGEAFF.

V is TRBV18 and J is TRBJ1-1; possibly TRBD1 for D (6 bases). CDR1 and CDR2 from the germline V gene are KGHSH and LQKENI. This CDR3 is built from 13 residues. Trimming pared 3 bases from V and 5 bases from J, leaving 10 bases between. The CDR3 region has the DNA TGTGCCAGCTCACCGAAGACAGGAACTGAAGCTTTCTTT. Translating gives CASSPKTGTEAFF.